The clone carrying this T cell receptor beta chain occurred a few times. Its matching antigen is unknown. Per-sample yields of isolated PBMCs were at least 6 million. The sample originates from a study of blood T cells in healthy people across ages. Findings of the study overall: The study lacked donor CMV status, which possibly confounded expanded clonotype changes. It was the long-lived donors that had more naive CD4+ cells and higher diversity than aged donors. What prevented conclusive comparison of naive and antigen-experienced cells was that PBMCs were unsorted.

A second about 6 to 12 cycle PCR used barcoded and J-beta primers. TCRdb reanalysed the 5' RACE reads using MiXCR and keeps one entry per CDR3 protein. The sample includes about 1 million distinct CDR3 sequences, around 45% seen only once; the top ten take over 15%. V was clipped by 6 bases and J by 9 bases; unmatched bases: 18. Germline V gene sequence: CDR1 SQVTM, CDR2 ANQGSEA. The CDR3 is 16 residues long. Sequencing was performed on blood. The TCR was taken from a woman aged 60-75 years in good health. The chain uses TRBV29-1 and TRBJ2-1; TRBD2 matches 9 bases. For the CDR3, the DNA is TGCAGCGTGAGATCGACAAAGACTAGCGGTCGATTTGAGCAGTTCTTC. It is translated as CSVRSTKTSGRFEQFF.